The rows below give T cell receptor beta chains drawn from one sample of a study of T cell responses to AZD1222 COVID-19 vaccine. Clones were read by immunoSEQ multiplex PCR, and TCRdb kept only the in-frame ones, dropping some. The profile shows some 200,000 clones, approximately 91% of them singletons. This sample comprised peripheral blood, obtained on day 0 of AZD1222 vaccination. These receptors were obtained from an adult in good health. The CDR3 runs from the conserved cysteine through the conserved F or W. The D gene is left open where the match is weak. The size entry is marked missing in some rows and otherwise reads once, few, many or a size class.

v_gene: TRBV4-3; abundance: -; d_gene: TRBD2; j_gene: TRBJ2-2; CDR3nt: TGCGCCAGCAGCCTTATAGCGGGGACTCTCACCGGGGAGCTGTTTTTT; CDR3aa: CASSLIAGTLTGELFF
v_gene: TRBV7-8; abundance: -; d_gene: -; j_gene: TRBJ1-3; CDR3nt: TGTGCCAGCAGCTTGGTGGCAGCCGGATCTGGAAACACCATATATTTT; CDR3aa: CASSLVAAGSGNTIYF
v_gene: TRBV7-9; abundance: -; d_gene: TRBD2; j_gene: TRBJ2-1; CDR3nt: TGTGCCAGCAGCTTAGGACTAGCGGGGGACACCCTTTTCTTC; CDR3aa: CASSLGLAGDTLFF
v_gene: TRBV27; abundance: -; d_gene: -; j_gene: TRBJ2-1; CDR3nt: TGTGCCAGCAGTTTCCTGGGAAACAATGAGCAGTTCTTC; CDR3aa: CASSFLGNNEQFF
v_gene: TRBV12-3/TRBV12-4; abundance: -; d_gene: -; j_gene: TRBJ2-7; CDR3nt: TGTGCCAGCAGTTTAGCGCTGGTTGTGGAGCAGTACTTC; CDR3aa: CASSLALVVEQYF
v_gene: TRBV3-1/TRBV3-2; abundance: -; d_gene: TRBD1; j_gene: TRBJ2-7; CDR3nt: TGTGCCAGCAGCCAACACGTTGCCGGGACAGCTGCCTACGAGCAGTACTTC; CDR3aa: CASSQHVAGTAAYEQYF
v_gene: TRBV18; abundance: once; d_gene: TRBD1; j_gene: TRBJ2-5; CDR3nt: TGTGCCAGCTCACCGAGGGACAGGAGAGAGACCCAGTACTTC; CDR3aa: CASSPRDRRETQYF
v_gene: TRBV28; abundance: once; d_gene: -; j_gene: TRBJ1-2; CDR3nt: TGTGCCAGCAAGGTGAACAGGGTGCTTTTAAACTATGGCTACACCTTC; CDR3aa: CASKVNRVLLNYGYTF
v_gene: TRBV6-1; abundance: -; d_gene: -; j_gene: TRBJ1-2; CDR3nt: TGTGCCAGCAGTGAGCTCAAAGGGTCTTATGGCTACACCTTC; CDR3aa: CASSELKGSYGYTF
v_gene: TRBV7-7; abundance: -; d_gene: -; j_gene: TRBJ1-6; CDR3nt: TGTGCCAGCAGCTTTGTTGCACCCCTCCACTTT; CDR3aa: CASSFVAPLHF
v_gene: TRBV2; abundance: -; d_gene: -; j_gene: TRBJ1-5; CDR3nt: TGTGCCAGCAGTGAATGGGTGGGTGGGCCCCAGCATTTT; CDR3aa: CASSEWVGGPQHF
v_gene: TRBV28; abundance: -; d_gene: TRBD1; j_gene: TRBJ2-5; CDR3nt: TGTGCCAGCCTGGAGTGGGCAGGGGGTCAAGAGACCCAGTACTTC; CDR3aa: CASLEWAGGQETQYF
v_gene: TRBV9; abundance: -; d_gene: -; j_gene: TRBJ2-1; CDR3nt: TGTGCCAGCAGCGTAGGCCAGGGAATTGAATATGAGCAGTTCTTC; CDR3aa: CASSVGQGIEYEQFF
v_gene: TRBV4-1; abundance: -; d_gene: -; j_gene: TRBJ2-1; CDR3nt: TGCGCCAGCAGCCCCTCCTCCCTTCACGGGCAGTTCTTC; CDR3aa: CASSPSSLHGQFF
v_gene: TRBV19; abundance: -; d_gene: TRBD2; j_gene: TRBJ2-3; CDR3nt: TGTGCCAGTAGCCCTGATGCGGGCGGGAGGCTGACAGATACGCAGTATTTT; CDR3aa: CASSPDAGGRLTDTQYF
v_gene: TRBV27; abundance: -; d_gene: TRBD1; j_gene: TRBJ2-1; CDR3nt: TGTGCCAGCAGTTTACTAGGGGGCCCCTACAATGAGCAGTTCTTC; CDR3aa: CASSLLGGPYNEQFF
v_gene: TRBV28; abundance: once; d_gene: -; j_gene: TRBJ2-5; CDR3nt: TGTGCCAGCAGTTTATGGGACAACCAAGAGACCCAGTACTTC; CDR3aa: CASSLWDNQETQYF
v_gene: TRBV10-1; abundance: -; d_gene: TRBD1; j_gene: TRBJ1-5; CDR3nt: TGCGCCAGCAGTGAACAGGGGGATCAGCCCCAGCATTTT; CDR3aa: CASSEQGDQPQHF
v_gene: TRBV25-1; abundance: -; d_gene: -; j_gene: TRBJ2-7; CDR3nt: TGTGCCAGCAGTGAGTTTGGGGTAAGGTACTTC; CDR3aa: CASSEFGVRYF
v_gene: TRBV5-6; abundance: -; d_gene: TRBD1; j_gene: TRBJ2-7; CDR3nt: TGTGCCAGCAGCTTCCGGGACAGGCTTACCTCCTACGAGCAGTACTTC; CDR3aa: CASSFRDRLTSYEQYF
v_gene: TRBV7-7; abundance: -; d_gene: TRBD2; j_gene: TRBJ2-1; CDR3nt: TGTGCTAGCAGCCCCGGACTAGCGGGGGCGCTTCGTCATGAGCAGTTCTTC; CDR3aa: CASSPGLAGALRHEQFF
v_gene: TRBV6-2/TRBV6-3; abundance: once; d_gene: -; j_gene: TRBJ2-3; CDR3nt: TGTGCCAGCAGTTACTCTGGGACCCCCGGTAACACAGATACGCAGTATTTT; CDR3aa: CASSYSGTPGNTDTQYF
v_gene: TRBV16; abundance: -; d_gene: TRBD1; j_gene: TRBJ2-7; CDR3nt: TGTGCCAGCACCCGGGACAGCTCCTACGAGCAGTACTTC; CDR3aa: CASTRDSSYEQYF
v_gene: TRBV11-1; abundance: -; d_gene: TRBD1; j_gene: TRBJ2-7; CDR3nt: TGTGCCAGCAGCGACAGGGGGTACTCCTACGAGCAGTACTTC; CDR3aa: CASSDRGYSYEQYF
v_gene: TRBV3-1/TRBV3-2; abundance: once; d_gene: TRBD1; j_gene: TRBJ1-1; CDR3nt: TGTGCCAGCAGCCGGACAGGGACGAACACTGAAGCTTTCTTT; CDR3aa: CASSRTGTNTEAFF
v_gene: TRBV7-3; abundance: -; d_gene: -; j_gene: TRBJ2-1; CDR3nt: TGTGCCAGCAGCTTATGGGCAGCTAACAATGAGCAGTTCTTC; CDR3aa: CASSLWAANNEQFF
v_gene: TRBV28; abundance: -; d_gene: -; j_gene: TRBJ2-7; CDR3nt: TGTGCCAGCCTAGGTGGGACATTCTACGAGCAGTACTTC; CDR3aa: CASLGGTFYEQYF
v_gene: TRBV7-2; abundance: few; d_gene: TRBD1; j_gene: TRBJ2-2; CDR3nt: TGTGCCAGCAGCTTAGTTGGGACAGGGGGCGTCAACACCGGGGAGCTGTTTTTT; CDR3aa: CASSLVGTGGVNTGELFF
v_gene: TRBV6-2/TRBV6-3; abundance: -; d_gene: TRBD1; j_gene: TRBJ2-6; CDR3nt: TGTGCCAGCAGTGGACCCAGGGGGACTGGGGCCAACGTCCTGACTTTC; CDR3aa: CASSGPRGTGANVLTF
v_gene: TRBV7-2; abundance: -; d_gene: -; j_gene: TRBJ1-6; CDR3nt: TGTGCCAGCAGCACGGACAGCGTCAATTCACCCCTCCACTTT; CDR3aa: CASSTDSVNSPLHF
v_gene: TRBV12-3/TRBV12-4; abundance: -; d_gene: TRBD1; j_gene: TRBJ1-2; CDR3nt: TGTGCCAGCAGTTTAATCGGAGGGGGCGGCTACACCTTC; CDR3aa: CASSLIGGGGYTF
v_gene: TRBV7-9; abundance: -; d_gene: -; j_gene: TRBJ1-4; CDR3nt: TGTGCCAGCAGCTTACCCTCGGGGGGATTCGGTGAAAAACTGTTTTTT; CDR3aa: CASSLPSGGFGEKLFF
v_gene: TRBV3-1/TRBV3-2; abundance: -; d_gene: -; j_gene: TRBJ1-1; CDR3nt: TGTGCCAGCAGCCAGGGGCACATTTCTGAAGCTTTCTTT; CDR3aa: CASSQGHISEAFF
v_gene: TRBV7-9; abundance: -; d_gene: -; j_gene: TRBJ1-2; CDR3nt: TGTGCCAGCAGCTACCCCCTGGGCTATGGCTACACCTTC; CDR3aa: CASSYPLGYGYTF
v_gene: TRBV28; abundance: -; d_gene: -; j_gene: TRBJ1-3; CDR3nt: TGTGCCAGCAGTTTATTAAGCCTACAGGGCCCTGGAAACACCATATATTTT; CDR3aa: CASSLLSLQGPGNTIYF
v_gene: TRBV12-3/TRBV12-4; abundance: -; d_gene: -; j_gene: TRBJ1-1; CDR3nt: TGTGCCAGCAGTCCCCCTTCCCTGGTCGCTTTCTTT; CDR3aa: CASSPPSLVAFF
v_gene: TRBV6-5; abundance: few; d_gene: TRBD1; j_gene: TRBJ1-2; CDR3nt: TGTGCCAGCAGTTACCTGGGACAGGGGGTTTACTATGGCTACACCTTC; CDR3aa: CASSYLGQGVYYGYTF
v_gene: TRBV18; abundance: -; d_gene: -; j_gene: TRBJ2-7; CDR3nt: TGTGCCAGCTCACCACCGGGAGGTCGCTACGAGCAGTACTTC; CDR3aa: CASSPPGGRYEQYF
v_gene: TRBV5-1; abundance: -; d_gene: TRBD2; j_gene: TRBJ2-3; CDR3nt: TGCGCCAGCAGCTCGACTAGCGGGAGCGGGGATACGCAGTATTTT; CDR3aa: CASSSTSGSGDTQYF
v_gene: TRBV12-5; abundance: -; d_gene: -; j_gene: TRBJ2-3; CDR3nt: TGTGCTAGTGGTTTTGGAATCGAGGGCCGATCATCAGATACGCAGTATTTT; CDR3aa: CASGFGIEGRSSDTQYF
v_gene: TRBV3-1/TRBV3-2; abundance: once; d_gene: -; j_gene: TRBJ1-1; CDR3nt: TGTGCCAGCATAAGGGGCGCTGAAGCTTTCTTT; CDR3aa: CASIRGAEAFF
v_gene: TRBV5-1; abundance: -; d_gene: TRBD2; j_gene: TRBJ2-2; CDR3nt: TGCGCCAGCAGCTCCCGGACTAGCGGGAGGGCGAACACCGGGGAGCTGTTTTTT; CDR3aa: CASSSRTSGRANTGELFF
v_gene: TRBV6-5; abundance: -; d_gene: TRBD2; j_gene: TRBJ2-3; CDR3nt: TGTGCCAGCAGTTCTCCTAGCGGGGTCACAGATACGCAGTATTTT; CDR3aa: CASSSPSGVTDTQYF
v_gene: TRBV6-6; abundance: -; d_gene: TRBD2; j_gene: TRBJ2-3; CDR3nt: TGTGCCAGCAGCCCCTCGGCGGGAGAAAGGGCCGATACGCAGTATTTT; CDR3aa: CASSPSAGERADTQYF
v_gene: TRBV3-1/TRBV3-2; abundance: -; d_gene: -; j_gene: TRBJ1-1; CDR3nt: TGTGCCAGCAGCCAAATTGTATCCAGGGGACCGAACACTGAAGCTTTCTTT; CDR3aa: CASSQIVSRGPNTEAFF
v_gene: TRBV4-2; abundance: -; d_gene: TRBD2; j_gene: TRBJ2-3; CDR3nt: TGTGCCAGCAGCCAAGGTTCGGGCGGGGGGCCACCTACGCAGTATTTT; CDR3aa: CASSQGSGGGPPTQYF
v_gene: TRBV7-2; abundance: -; d_gene: -; j_gene: TRBJ2-2; CDR3nt: TGTGCCAGCAGCTACCCCCTTAGCGCGAACACCGGGGAGCTGTTTTTT; CDR3aa: CASSYPLSANTGELFF
v_gene: TRBV11-2; abundance: -; d_gene: TRBD1; j_gene: TRBJ2-5; CDR3nt: TGTGCCAGCAGCTTGTGGGACAGGGCCGAGACCCAGTACTTC; CDR3aa: CASSLWDRAETQYF
v_gene: TRBV7-9; abundance: -; d_gene: -; j_gene: TRBJ1-4; CDR3nt: TGTGCCAGCAGCTTAACCGCGGGGCTGGAGGAAAAACTGTTTTTT; CDR3aa: CASSLTAGLEEKLFF
v_gene: TRBV4-3; abundance: -; d_gene: -; j_gene: TRBJ2-2; CDR3nt: TGCGCCAGCAGCCCCACACCCCAGGCCAATCCCGGGGAGCTGTTTTTT; CDR3aa: CASSPTPQANPGELFF
v_gene: TRBV19; abundance: -; d_gene: -; j_gene: TRBJ1-1; CDR3nt: TGTGCCAGTAGTATACCCGGGACGGCTAACACTGAAGCTTTCTTT; CDR3aa: CASSIPGTANTEAFF
v_gene: TRBV19; abundance: -; d_gene: -; j_gene: TRBJ2-5; CDR3nt: TGTGCCAGTAGTGGACAGAGGCTGGAGACCCAGTACTTC; CDR3aa: CASSGQRLETQYF
v_gene: TRBV5-1; abundance: -; d_gene: -; j_gene: TRBJ1-1; CDR3nt: TGCGCCAGCAGCTCCGGAGGCCAGAACACTGAAGCTTTCTTT; CDR3aa: CASSSGGQNTEAFF
v_gene: TRBV7-9; abundance: -; d_gene: -; j_gene: TRBJ1-2; CDR3nt: TGTGCCAGCAGCTTACTCCCCCGCGACTTTAACTATGGCTACACCTTC; CDR3aa: CASSLLPRDFNYGYTF
v_gene: TRBV11-2; abundance: -; d_gene: TRBD1; j_gene: TRBJ1-2; CDR3nt: TGTGCCAGCAGCCCGGGACAGGGGAGATGGGACTATGGCTACACCTTC; CDR3aa: CASSPGQGRWDYGYTF